This T cell receptor beta chain comes out of a study of blood T cell repertoires in COVID-19. On the study more broadly: Sites across the United States, Italy and Spain contributed samples from acute and convalescent COVID-19. Sources were T cells, B-cell-depleted T cells, or PBMCs; the material itself was cDNA or gDNA.

The table came from immunoSEQ multiplex PCR; TCRdb's copy has only in-frame clones and leaves some out. The table includes around 360,000 clones, approximately 89% detected once. The study drew participants aged about 18 to 95 years from around 24 US areas. Categorization into cohorts depended on clinical history that participants reported. The CDR3 sequence is 15 residues long. V shed 1 base and J shed 2 bases, with 13 bases lying between them. The germline gives CDR1 SGHRS, CDR2 YFSETQ. This sequence originates from a man aged 40-49 years in a cohort exposed to, infected with or recovered from COVID-19 (not recorded which). What was sequenced was PBMCs or T cells enriched from blood (not recorded which). The chain employs TRBV5-1 and TRBJ2-7; D not resolved. CDR3 bases: TGCGCCAGCAGCTTGTCCTCCGGTTTACCCTACGAGCAGTACTTC. Amino acid sequence: CASSLSSGLPYEQYF.